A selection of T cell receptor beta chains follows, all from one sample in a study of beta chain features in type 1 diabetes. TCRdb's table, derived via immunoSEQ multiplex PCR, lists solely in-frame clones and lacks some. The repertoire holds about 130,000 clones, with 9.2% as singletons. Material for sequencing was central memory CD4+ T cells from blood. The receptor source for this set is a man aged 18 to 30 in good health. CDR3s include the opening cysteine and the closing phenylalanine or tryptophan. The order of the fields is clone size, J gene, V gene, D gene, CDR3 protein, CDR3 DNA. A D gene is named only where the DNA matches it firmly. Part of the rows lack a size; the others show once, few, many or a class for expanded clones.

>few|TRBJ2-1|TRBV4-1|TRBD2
CASSQSERTSGNNEQFF
TGCGCCAGCAGCCAAAGCGAACGGACTAGCGGGAACAATGAGCAGTTCTTC
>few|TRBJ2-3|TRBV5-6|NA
CASSLGADTQYF
TGTGCCAGCAGCTTAGGGGCGGATACGCAGTATTTT
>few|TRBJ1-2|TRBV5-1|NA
CASSLMIGPSGSYGYTF
TGCGCCAGCAGCTTGATGATTGGGCCATCAGGGTCCTATGGCTACACCTTC
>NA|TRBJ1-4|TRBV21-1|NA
CASSKGQGLANEKLFF
TGTGCCAGCAGCAAAGGACAGGGGTTGGCTAATGAAAAACTGTTTTTT
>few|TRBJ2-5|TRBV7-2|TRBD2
CASSPIRTRETQYF
TGTGCCAGCAGCCCGATCCGGACTAGAGAGACCCAGTACTTC
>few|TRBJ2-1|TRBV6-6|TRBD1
CASSKGTGGNEQFF
TGTGCCAGCAGTAAGGGGACAGGGGGCAATGAGCAGTTCTTC
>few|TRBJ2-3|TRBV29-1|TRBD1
CSGLRDRPEDTQYF
TGCAGCGGCCTCCGGGACAGGCCGGAAGATACGCAGTATTTT
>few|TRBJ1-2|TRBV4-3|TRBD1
CASSQGQGAAGGYTF
TGCGCCAGCAGCCAAGGCCAGGGGGCAGCAGGAGGCTACACCTTC
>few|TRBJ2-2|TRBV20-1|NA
CSAYGLGELFF
TGCAGTGCTTACGGGTTGGGGGAGCTGTTTTTT
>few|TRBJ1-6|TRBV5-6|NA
CASSLGPRGPLHF
TGTGCCAGCAGCTTGGGACCACGGGGACCCCTCCACTTT
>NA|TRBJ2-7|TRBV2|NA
CASSLYEQYF
TGTGCCAGCAGCCTCTACGAGCAGTACTTC
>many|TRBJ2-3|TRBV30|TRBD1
CAWTTGDRDTDTQYF
TGTGCCTGGACCACCGGGGACAGGGACACAGATACGCAGTATTTT
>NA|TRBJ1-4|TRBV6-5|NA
CASTGVATNEKLFF
TGTGCCAGCACGGGGGTTGCAACTAATGAAAAACTGTTTTTT
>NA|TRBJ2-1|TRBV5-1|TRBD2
CASSLVGTSNEQFF
TGCGCCAGCAGCTTGGTCGGGACTAGCAATGAGCAGTTCTTC
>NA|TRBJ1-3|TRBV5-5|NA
CASTPRIQGDTIYF
TGTGCCAGCACCCCTAGGATACAGGGAGACACCATATATTTT
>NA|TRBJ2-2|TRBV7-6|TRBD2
CASSPTSGGRNTGELFF
TGTGCCAGCAGCCCGACTAGCGGGGGGCGGAACACCGGGGAGCTGTTTTTT
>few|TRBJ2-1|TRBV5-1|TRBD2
CASKERTSGNNEQFF
TGCGCCAGCAAAGAAAGGACTAGCGGGAACAATGAGCAGTTCTTC
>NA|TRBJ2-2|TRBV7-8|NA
CASSLLASNTGELFF
TGTGCCAGCAGCTTATTGGCATCGAACACCGGGGAGCTGTTTTTT
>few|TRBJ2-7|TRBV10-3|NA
CAISATGFLTYEQYF
TGTGCCATCAGCGCCACAGGTTTTCTTACCTACGAGCAGTACTTC
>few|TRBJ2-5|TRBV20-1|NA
CSSGEETQYF
TGCTCCTCGGGGGAAGAGACCCAGTACTTC
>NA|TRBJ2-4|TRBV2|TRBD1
CASSGDRSANIQYF
TGTGCCAGCAGTGGGGACAGGTCGGCAAACATTCAGTACTTC
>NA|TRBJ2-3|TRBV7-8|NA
CASSPPSGVATDTQYF
TGTGCCAGCAGCCCACCGTCGGGGGTAGCCACAGATACGCAGTATTTT
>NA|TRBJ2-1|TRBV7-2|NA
CASSLEVGGGNEQFF
TGTGCCAGCAGCTTAGAGGTGGGGGGAGGCAATGAGCAGTTCTTC
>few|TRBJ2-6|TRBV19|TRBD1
CASRTRGQGRPGANVLTF
TGTGCCAGTAGAACGCGCGGACAGGGACGGCCTGGGGCCAACGTCCTGACTTTC
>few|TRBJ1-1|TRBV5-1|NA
CASSFNRDTEAFF
TGCGCCAGCAGTTTCAACCGGGACACTGAAGCTTTCTTT
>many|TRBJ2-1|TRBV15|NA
CATSRDGIAGYNEQFF
TGTGCCACCAGCAGAGATGGCATTGCGGGGTACAATGAGCAGTTCTTC
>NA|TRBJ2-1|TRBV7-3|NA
CASSSGVSRYNEQFF
TGTGCCAGCAGCTCAGGGGTGTCTCGATACAATGAGCAGTTCTTC
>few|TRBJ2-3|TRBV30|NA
CAWTRPAQLDTQYF
TGTGCCTGGACCAGGCCGGCTCAGCTAGATACGCAGTATTTT
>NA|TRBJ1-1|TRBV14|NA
CASSQEVRQTNTEAFF
TGTGCCAGCAGCCAAGAAGTGAGACAAACCAACACTGAAGCTTTCTTT
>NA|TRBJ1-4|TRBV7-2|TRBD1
CASSPRQGSEKLFF
TGTGCCAGCAGCCCACGACAGGGGAGTGAAAAACTGTTTTTT
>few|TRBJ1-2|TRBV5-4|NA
CASSQRDSGGYTF
TGTGCCAGCAGCCAGAGGGACTCTGGGGGCTACACCTTC
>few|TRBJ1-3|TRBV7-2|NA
CASSVYSNTGNTIYF
TGTGCCAGCAGCGTATACAGTAACACTGGAAACACCATATATTTT
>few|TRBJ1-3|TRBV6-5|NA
CASSVLGGNTIYF
TGTGCCAGCAGTGTCTTAGGCGGGAACACCATATATTTT
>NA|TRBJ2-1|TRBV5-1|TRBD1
CASSLVDRDSNEQFF
TGCGCCAGCAGCTTGGTGGACAGGGATTCCAATGAGCAGTTCTTC
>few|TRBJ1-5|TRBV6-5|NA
CASSPQGINHPQHF
TGTGCCAGCAGTCCACAGGGAATCAATCATCCCCAGCATTTT
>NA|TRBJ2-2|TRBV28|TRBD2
CASSTLAGVLGAGELFF
TGTGCCAGCAGTACACTAGCGGGGGTCCTTGGGGCCGGGGAGCTGTTTTTT
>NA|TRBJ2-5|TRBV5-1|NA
CASSSGGGEETQYF
TGCGCCAGCAGCTCTGGGGGGGGCGAAGAGACCCAGTACTTC
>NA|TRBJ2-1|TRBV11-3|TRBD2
CASSSGLAGGYNEQFF
TGTGCCAGCAGCTCGGGACTAGCGGGGGGGTACAATGAGCAGTTCTTC
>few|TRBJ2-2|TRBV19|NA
CASSIRTNANTGELFF
TGTGCCAGTAGTATACGGACAAACGCGAACACCGGGGAGCTGTTTTTT